The following is a T cell receptor beta chain sequence with its context. The data were taken from a study of blood T cell repertoires in COVID-19. Germline V CDR1 and CDR2: LNHDA, SQIVND (reference sequence). There are 16 residues in the CDR3. Trimming took off 3 bases at V and 5 bases at J, with 19 bases between the two ends. Assay: immunoSEQ multiplex PCR; the TCRdb copy retains only in-frame clones and omits some. The sample has about 230,000 clones, 75% to 90% seen once. The receptor was derived from an older woman with active or convalescent COVID-19. The chain uses TRBV19 and TRBJ2-5, with a tentative D call TRBD2 (5 bases). The sequenced material came from peripheral blood. The CDR3 region has the DNA TGTGCCAGTAGTATTCGGAGCGGAACCCTCCCCGAGACCCAGTACTTC. It is translated as CASSIRSGTLPETQYF.